This TCR beta chain was identified in a study of T cell repertoires in cytomegalovirus infection. TCRdb analysed the reads with MiXCR anew, one entry per CDR3 protein. The data contain 200,000 to 300,000 distinct CDR3 sequences, around an eighth of them singletons. The V gene lost 3 bases and the J gene lost 1 base, with 7 bases spanning the gap. Germline CDR1 and CDR2: ENHRY and SYGVKD. This CDR3 has 13 amino acids. The source is a human donor in good health (CMV status not recorded). Some clones in this sample may be carry-over from other donors' samples. Sequencing used PBMCs. This sequence joins TRBV10-3 and TRBJ2-7; D possibly corresponds to TRBD1 (6 bases). CDR3 bases: TGTGCCATCAGTGAACAGGGTTCCTACGAGCAGTACTTC. Protein sequence: CAISEQGSYEQYF.